This record concerns one T cell receptor (beta chain) sequence. This clonotype was seen more than once but under ten times. What this receptor recognizes is not known. The input lacks base qualities; no much larger clone sits a single base away. Ophthalmopathy patients had moderately to severely active disease, with a Clinical Activity Score of 3 or more, a NOSPECS grade of 4 or more, and a disease duration of less than 3 months. Exclusion was applied to patients with uncontrolled infections, other autoimmune diseases, pregnancy or lactation. Diagnoses were established on the basis of clinical symptoms, serum thyroxine and TRAb, thyroid ultrasound, and orbital computed tomography. Ficoll-Paque density gradient centrifugation was used to isolate PBMCs from about 9 ml of fresh peripheral blood. Total RNA was extracted with Trizol reagent, and quality was checked on an Agilent 2100 Bioanalyzer. The TCR beta CDR3 regions were amplified from the RNA transcripts. A first-round RT-PCR of the TCR CDR3 used the HTBI primer set with the Qiagen OneStep RT-PCR kit. The libraries were constructed in a second round of multiplex PCR and then size-selected and purified. The libraries were sequenced on an Illumina HiSeq2000 using paired-end 100 bp reads. In the original analysis: SOAPnuke was used to process the raw data, throwing out any read that contained adapters or uncalled bases, had a mean Phred below 15, or lacked an exact constant-primer or identifier match. High-quality paired reads were merged with COPE v1.2.5, and unique nucleotide sequences were defined as clonotypes. MiTCR v1.1 was used to align clonotypes to the IMGT TRBV, TRBD and TRBJ reference segments. The analysis was restricted to V-J combinations with a frequency above 0.0001, which together covered around 99% of the repertoires. A TCS score was defined as the ratio between F50 (clonal expansion) and ExV (chaos), using BLOSUM62-based TCRdist between CDR3 peptides within each V-J. Welch's t-statistics and random forest reduced fewer than 550 V-J features to roughly 13, which were used in a naive Bayes classifier (R e1071). TCRdb ran its own pipeline on the public reads, namely fastp trimming at Q25 and MiXCR clone calling, and kept in-frame beta chains. Each entry is one CDR3 protein sequence, shown with its most common DNA and genes. The V and J calls follow TCRdb's processing rather than the paper's. The sample contains 250,000 to 300,000 distinct CDR3 sequences, about 19% of them found a single time. About two fifths of the sample is taken by the ten largest.

This specimen comes from a study of T cells in Graves' hyperthyroidism and ophthalmopathy (dated by TCRdb to the late 2010s). Study-wide context: Peripheral blood samples were taken at the time of initial diagnosis, prior to any treatment. After sampling, hyperthyroidism patients received methimazole starting at 30 mg daily, and ophthalmopathy patients received high-dose intravenous methylprednisolone. To identify distinguishing TCR V-J signatures, a discovery cohort of about 100 patients was used, comprising under 45 with Graves' ophthalmopathy and 57 with stable Graves' hyperthyroidism. The paper reports TCR Vbeta CDR3 sequencing of more than 120 peripheral blood samples: approximately 41 ophthalmopathy, about 75 hyperthyroidism and approximately 17 progressor patients. Whether ophthalmopathy could be predicted prospectively was tested in an independent validation cohort made up of under 20 hyperthyroidism patients plus 17 patients who later progressed to ophthalmopathy. The 90 or so discovery patients were randomly split 7:3 into training and test sets. The study also compared thyroid tissue and blood T-cell repertoires from 5 to 7 Graves' hyperthyroidism patients.

Summary of the overall study and its limitations: Most expanded thyroid clonotypes (frequency above 0.001) were also found in blood, which suggests that blood repertoires may mirror thyroid immune responses. During validation, the model predicted progression to ophthalmopathy a median of approximately six months ahead of onset, with approximately 70% sensitivity and 72% to 80% specificity. Ophthalmopathy was separated from stable hyperthyroidism by a 13 V-J signature model, with over 85% sensitivity and roughly 81% specificity obtained in cross-validation and 80%/75% obtained in testing. No statistical method was used to set the sample size in advance, and investigators knew the group allocation.

The sequence came from a man in his fifties with Graves' ophthalmopathy. Material for sequencing was blood.

CDR3 reads: CASSSTSGTYNEQFF. The DNA sequence reads TGCGCCAGCAGCTCGACTAGCGGCACCTACAATGAGCAGTTCTTC. The V gene is TRBV5-1 and the J gene is TRBJ2-1, with 9 bases aligning to TRBD2. CDR1 and CDR2 were assigned from the germline V gene as SGHRS and YFSETQ. The CDR3 runs 15 amino acids, cysteine and phenylalanine included. Just CDR3 DNA is preserved here, 45 bases in frame from base 1. Trimming takes 3 bases off V and 2 bases off J; junction bases not matched to a gene: 3.